This T cell receptor beta chain was identified during a study of early T cells in non-severe SARS-CoV-2 infection. This clonotype was seen ten or more times. Via MiXCR, TCRdb re-called the 5' RACE reads, giving one row per CDR3 protein. The data contain tens of thousands of distinct CDR3 sequences, around 5.6% of them singletons. The CDR3 consists of 17 residues. Germline V gene sequence: CDR1 DFQATT, CDR2 SNEGSKA (reference sequence). The ends lost 5 bases at V and 2 bases at J; junction bases unmatched: 6. The TCR comes from an adult who was a healthcare worker with PCR-confirmed SARS-CoV-2 infection or an uninfected control (not recorded which). Sequencing was performed on whole blood. The chain is built from TRBV20-1 and TRBJ2-6; 13 bases line up with TRBD2. The CDR3 coding sequence is TGCAGTGCTTCCCAACTAGCGGGGGGGCCTGGGGCCAACGTCCTGACTTTC. This translates into CSASQLAGGPGANVLTF.